This T cell receptor (beta chain) was retrieved from a study of cytomegalovirus exposure and HLA in healthy donors (TCRdb year 2017). Background for the entire study: An earlier analysis of 587 of the donors reported approximately 270 Gb of sequence data and around 110 million unique TCR beta sequences from 150 million to 200 million T cells. An early release that covered about 600 HLA-typed donors contained 300 to 350 gigabases of sequencing data and 65 million to 100 million unique TCR sequences. Of the roughly 390 genotyped donors, over 80% were placed in the genetic ancestry cluster associated with self-reported Caucasian donors. The study aimed to test whether cataloging public T cell receptors could reveal signatures of past pathogen exposure. The T cell repertoires of 666 subjects were profiled by immunosequencing and related to cytomegalovirus serostatus. Along with the approximately 670-subject first cohort, a separate validation cohort of approximately 110 different subjects was used. To predict cytomegalovirus infection status, the study combined high-throughput TCR immunosequencing, statistical association of individual TCRs with disease status, and machine learning. A later analysis re-analyzed previously published TCR beta repertoires from 550 to 700 donors and added high-resolution HLA genotyping to study TCR occurrence patterns. The later analysis used no new phenotypic data to find candidate immune exposures, relying instead on TCR beta sequences and their occurrence across donors. In an earlier analysis of a few hundred of the donors, high-throughput TCR beta sequencing was used to judge whether each TCR beta V gene segment behaved as functional or pseudogenic. Alongside the repertoire data, information on donor age, sex, ethnicity and CMV serostatus was compiled. Genome-wide SNP genotypes for about three fifths of the roughly 670 donors were used in a later genetic analysis, which treated that subset as a discovery cohort. All discovery cohort repertoires had been generated using a single sequencing platform. HLA typing included class I and class II loci at four-digit resolution. Typing coverage differed by locus: A, B, C, DRB1 and DQB1 were typed in about 629-640 donors, DQA1 in 522, DPA1 in 600 to 610, and DPB1 in around 440. Several DR-DQ haplotypes were treated as single units for association and clustering because of strong linkage in the cohort. Across some 400 genotyped donors of the cohort, an average of approximately 220,000 unique TCR beta nucleotide sequences per donor were sequenced, and 15% to 20% of those sequences were non-productive. The paper as a whole reports these results and caveats: An earlier analysis of approximately 540 of the donors showed that most TCR beta V segments appeared in productive rearrangements either about 90% or about 30% of the time, which broadly matched IMGT annotations. HLA typing was unavailable for some donors at each locus, so association tests used only the typed subset. Correlated functional status among segregating V segments might be attributable to linkage disequilibrium, but an unknown experimental factor could not be ruled out. For the cohort, immune exposure information was limited to CMV serostatus. At a false discovery rate of 0.05, a later analysis linked around 17,000 TCR beta sequences to specific HLA alleles. A later analysis found that TCR association rates varied across HLA loci, with DRB1 alleles showing the most associated TCRs and HLA-C alleles the fewest. The sequencing pipeline was judged likely to have produced a cluster of highly shared sequence variants as a technical artifact. Roughly uniform sequencing depth across donors was assumed in presence/absence analyses, although this assumption may not hold. A further reported finding was that TCR beta sequences accurately predicted the HLA-A and HLA-B alleles for most subjects in the first cohort. Only TCR beta chains were sequenced in this cohort, and the absence of alpha or paired-chain data limited detectable features. According to the authors, the approach could potentially be generalized to other disease states and immunological phenotypes. In vitro tests confirmed that three of the cytomegalovirus-associated TCR beta chains recognize cytomegalovirus antigens. The classifier was reported to diagnose cytomegalovirus status with high specificity and sensitivity in both the original and validation cohorts. According to a later genetic analysis, donors in an Asian-associated ancestry cluster had fewer N-insertions in productive TCRs than the roughly 700-donor mean. Most TCR sequences were observed very rarely across donors, whereas some public TCRs were present in many individuals. Some IMGT-functional V segments, including TRBV6-2 and TRBV6-3, could not be distinguished by the 87-base-pair reads and were therefore excluded. About 17 rarely observed V segments, including chromosome 9 orphons, were excluded from the earlier analysis of approximately 500 of the donors because counts were too low. An association between a missense DCLRE1C variant and V-gene and J-gene trimming of TCR beta chains was found in a later genetic analysis and replicated in an independent cohort. According to a later analysis, parvovirus B19, influenza, CMV and Epstein-Barr virus appeared linked to several top co-occurrence clusters. The study gave a list of 150 to 200 TCR beta chains associated with cytomegalovirus. In a later analysis, most CMV-associated TCR beta chains were found to appear HLA-restricted, with HLA associations seemingly driven largely by CMV exposure. When HLA alleles, especially DR and DQ, strongly co-occurred, attributing TCR associations to individual alleles was difficult. In a later analysis, HLA-associated TCR beta chains were found to be more clonally expanded and to have lower generation probabilities than equally common non-associated chains.

Library prep was done by the immunoSEQ multiplex PCR assay. For the multiplex PCR, a mixture combining 60 forward primers for TCR Vbeta segments and 13 reverse primers for TCR Jbeta segments was used. The CDR3 region of rearranged TCR beta genes was amplified from genomic DNA with a multiplex PCR assay. The Illumina HiSeq System was used to sequence the amplified TCR beta libraries as 87-base-pair reads. In the paper's pipeline: Across the 500 to 700 repertoires, a later analysis counted 78 million or so unique TCR beta chains, 9 million to 14 million of which were shared by at least two donors. Raw reads were error-corrected and collapsed into unique sequences by a nearest-neighbor algorithm in which closely related sequences were merged to remove PCR and sequencing errors. CDR3 sequences were aligned to IMGT reference sequences to assign V, D and J gene segments. For a sequence to be retained, a match of at least six nucleotides to both a V gene segment and a J gene segment was required. Rearrangements were called productive when the CDR3 lacked stop codons and stayed in frame with V and J; all others were non-productive. Following IMGT convention, CDR3 was defined as the stretch from the second conserved V-encoded cysteine up to the conserved J-encoded phenylalanine. The earlier analysis of about 640 of the donors excluded any sequence lacking an unambiguous match to a single V gene segment. In an earlier analysis of a few hundred of the donors, V segments were called functional above 56.7% productive rearrangements and were called segregating when the between-donor standard deviation exceeded 5%. A statistical classification framework was built to diagnose cytomegalovirus status from the catalog of TCR beta chain sequences. A later analysis assigned V and J genes by comparing TCR nucleotide sequences with IMGT/GENE-DB human TR gene sequences. The TCRdist pipeline was used in a later analysis to assign CDR3 sequences and most-parsimonious VDJ recombination scenarios. In a later analysis, every TCR beta chain was defined by the combination of its CDR3 amino acid sequence and its V-gene family, and reads without a unique V-gene family were dropped. As a way to deal with suspected cross-contamination and a sequencing artifact, a later analysis dropped over 550 nucleotide sequences that were highly shared and had low generation probability. In a later analysis, a clonal expansion index was calculated for each public chain from normalized within-repertoire ranks of inferred template counts. A later analysis computed generation probabilities with a VDJ recombination model fitted to out-of-frame rearrangements, and checked the results against IGoR. In a later analysis, hypergeometric tests were used to score TCR-TCR, TCR-HLA and TCR-CMV co-occurrence, with a repertoire-size bias correction applied to TCR pairs. False discovery rates were estimated in a later analysis by permuting HLA or CMV assignments 20 times. In a later analysis, co-occurring TCRs were grouped using DBSCAN, and TCRdist sequence similarity was added for clustering within HLA-allele-positive subsets. For co-occurrence clustering, repertoires with fewer than 30,000 or more than 120,000 public chains were excluded, along with roughly five repertoires with anomalous nucleotide sharing. TCRdb re-hosts the immuneACCESS table, in-frame sequences only. Its copies lack some clones; in the studies checked, an unresolved V gene accounts for under half of them, and the cause for the rest is not known. For V, J and clone size, that table is used; D and trimming come from the DNA. The sample table records roughly 79,000 clones. Approximately 4.2% of the sample is in the top ten clones.

The cohort comprised some 730 healthy bone marrow donors. All cohort members were sampled while nominally healthy, although unrecorded immune exposures were likely present. The donor tested CMV seronegative, placing the donor among the 350 or so seronegative members of the cohort. A peripheral blood sample was collected from each donor, and TCR beta sequencing was performed on peripheral blood mononuclear cells. Genomic DNA extraction from the blood cell samples was performed with the Qiagen DNeasy Blood Extraction Kit. Note on this clone: Its binding antigen is unknown.

CDR1 and CDR2 are drawn from the germline V gene: SGHVS, FQNEAQ. The trim is 2 bases for V and 7 bases for J, with a gap of 20 bases between the germline ends. Including the terminal cysteine and phenylalanine, the CDR3 comprises 16 residues. CDR3 DNA only is kept here, 48 bases in frame from base 1. The sequence derives from a man under 40 in good health and CMV-seronegative. Recombination joined TRBV7-8 with TRBJ1-2; TRBD1 is possibly the D segment (5 matching bases). Sequencing input: PBMCs. The CDR3 amino acid sequence is: CASSLRVVVGRVGYTF. The DNA sequence is given as TGTGCCAGCAGCTTACGTGTCGTAGTGGGGCGAGTTGGCTACACCTTC.